This section outlines one TCR beta chain sequence together with its context. A junction end diverges from the germline sequence, so it may reflect a read error. The data belong to a study of CD4 and CD8 cells across lung adenocarcinoma regions. TCRdb ran MiXCR on the PCR reads and lists one entry per CDR3 protein. The table shows some 12,000 distinct CDR3 sequences, with 47% occurring only once. CDR1 and CDR2 from the germline V gene are MNHNS and SASEGT. The length of the CDR3 is 15 residues. Donors had localized lung adenocarcinoma, a non-small cell lung cancer. Material: CD8+ T cells from the margin of a lung tumor. The genes are TRBV6-1 and TRBJ2-3; D may correspond to TRBD1 or TRBD2 (5 bases each). This sequence originates from a female donor with lung adenocarcinoma. The CD4 and CD8 labels of this study may be unreliable. The CDR3 DNA follows: TGTGCCAGCGGATTCTCCGGGGCGAGCGGCGATGAGCAGTTTTTC. As protein: CASGFSGASGDEQFF.